This T cell receptor beta chain was profiled in a study of breast tumors, draining lymph nodes, adjacent tissues. Overall study findings and caveats: The lymph node origin of tumor T cells was framed as consistent with a hypothesis, not demonstrated. Most tumor T cells seemingly derive from lymph node, then expand in tumor. Compared with lymph nodes, tumors were less diverse; compared with nontumor tissue, more. Luminal-like breast cancer showed significantly higher tumor–nontumor repertoire similarity than basal-like.

The CDR3 spans 17 residues. With V trimmed by 7 bases and J by 3 bases, 13 bases remained unmatched. Germline V gene data show CDR1 as MNHNS and CDR2 as SASEGT. This clonotype was counted only a few times. The antigen remains unidentified. Breast cancer patients provided tissue from their axillary draining lymph nodes. TCRdb ran MiXCR on the multiplex PCR reads and lists one entry per CDR3 protein. The table has fewer than 200,000 distinct CDR3 sequences, roughly 30% seen once. Sequences were obtained from axillary lymph node tissue. The receptor comes from a female donor with breast cancer. Some clones in this sample may be carry-over from other donors' samples. This rearrangement joins TRBV6-1 to TRBJ2-3; 10 bases match TRBD1. CDR3 loop: CASTLSEDRGTTDTQYF. CDR3 nucleotides: TGTGCCAGCACCCTAAGCGAGGACAGGGGGACGACAGATACGCAGTATTTT.